This TCR beta chain emerged from a study of response to subunit inactivated influenza vaccine. In its sample, this clonotype was seen many times. No antigen is known for it. Study-wide results and limits: It was suggested by the authors that few new T cells are recruited by each seasonal influenza vaccination.

TCRdb redid the calling of the RT-PCR reads with MiXCR, one entry per CDR3 protein. The data contain around 750,000 distinct CDR3 sequences, 20% to 25% of them singletons. This TCR was recovered from a man aged 45-65 years who received an inactivated influenza vaccine. The source was PBMCs from blood, collected approximately 5 days after vaccination.

The CDR3 nucleotides read TGTGCCAGCAGTTCCCGGGGGAAGAGAAACACTGAAGCTTTCTTT. Translating it yields CASSSRGKRNTEAFF. The chain combines TRBV6-2 or TRBV6-3 with TRBJ1-1; D perhaps matches TRBD1 (5 bases). The germline V and J ends were trimmed by 4 bases and 2 bases, with 14 bases remaining between them. The length of the CDR3 is 15 residues. From germline, CDR1 is MNHEY and CDR2 SVGEGT.